One TCR beta chain is described in this entry. This record belongs to a study of cytomegalovirus exposure and HLA in healthy donors. Germline-derived CDR1 and CDR2 are MDHEN and SYDVKM. The V segment lost 5 bases and the J segment 1 base; nucleotides outside the gene matches: 4. The CDR3 is made up of 14 amino acids. The PCR used 60 Vbeta and 13 Jbeta primers. The data were produced by immunoSEQ multiplex PCR, yet TCRdb's version contains in-frame clones alone and is incomplete. The table includes more than 110,000 clones, roughly three quarters detected once. The sequence was collected from a male donor in good health and CMV-seronegative. The specimen was PBMCs. J is TRBJ1-2 and V is TRBV28; 7 bases agree with TRBD1. Written as DNA, the CDR3 is TGTGCCAGCAGTCGGGACAGACTTAACTATGGCTACACCTTC. It codes for CASSRDRLNYGYTF.